This T cell receptor (beta chain) derives from a study of naive CD8 T cells in extremely preterm neonates. The study, taken as a whole, reports: Preterm neonates had significantly lower iChao1 richness than other age groups. Preterm CDR3s were shorter than older groups', with fewer N additions and less trimming. CDR3 nucleotide sharing was 2.5% to 3.5% in preterm, 0.4% term, 0.03% to 0.035% children, about 0.01% adults.

Samples were taken at extremely preterm deliveries at 23-27 weeks of gestation. To note about this clone: Its antigen is still unknown.

Only in-frame clones appear in the TCRdb table, and some are missing; sequencing was by immunoSEQ multiplex PCR. Of about 5,000 clones in the sample, roughly 96% were seen once. This CDR3 has 13 residues. V dropped 4 bases and J dropped 2 bases, with 9 bases sitting between them. The germline V gene encodes CDR1 LGHNA and CDR2 YSLEER. The clonotype originates from a boy who was born preterm. This chain links TRBV4-3 with TRBJ2-7, with D possibly being TRBD1 (5 bases). The sample taken for sequencing was naive CD8+ T cells from cord blood. The CDR3 loop is CASSLRTTYEQYF. The CDR3 region has the DNA TGCGCCAGCAGCCTCCGGACAACCTACGAGCAGTACTTC.